One and the same sample provided the 14 T cell receptor beta chains below, sequenced in a study of T cell responses to AZD1222 COVID-19 vaccine. The assay was immunoSEQ multiplex PCR, and TCRdb's table has in-frame clones only and misses some. The repertoire holds approximately 110,000 clones, with roughly 84% as singletons. Sequenced here: peripheral blood, sampled on day 0 of AZD1222 vaccination. Receptor source: an adult in good health.

The chain uses TRBV11-2 and TRBJ2-5; tentative D call: TRBD1 (6 bases). Trimming pared 3 bases from V and 5 bases from J, leaving 16 bases between. Germline CDR1 SGHAT, CDR2 FQNNGV. This CDR3 comprises 15 residues. CDR3 protein: CASSLFRARGETQYF. CDR3 nucleotides: TGTGCCAGCAGCTTGTTCCGGGCCAGGGGCGAGACCCAGTACTTC.

This clone was observed a few times. In the same sample, other DNA sequences code for this CDR3. Here the CDR3 DNA reads TGTGCCAGCAGCTTCCTCGGGGCGGGGGGCAGGTCAGATACGCAGTATTTT. Its translation: CASSFLGAGGRSDTQYF. V is TRBV7-3 and J is TRBJ2-3; 8 bases line up with TRBD2. CDR1 is SGHTA, CDR2 FQGTGA, per germline. The V segment lost 3 bases and the J segment 4 bases; nucleotides outside the gene matches: 12. There are 17 residues in the CDR3.

The chain couples TRBV18 to TRBJ2-1; TRBD1 or TRBD2 may be the D gene (5 bases each). Trimming left V 6 bases short and J 1 base short, with 13 bases between. CDR3 length: 15 residues. Germline V gives CDR1 KGHSH, CDR2 LQKENI. The CDR3 here is CASSPGPGSYNEQFF. The DNA for the CDR3 is TGTGCCAGCTCGCCAGGGCCGGGATCCTACAATGAGCAGTTCTTC. The variable domain in full, with the rest retrieved from reference TRBV18 and TRBJ2-1, is NAGVMQNPRHLVRRRGQEARLRCSPMKGHSHVYWYRQLPEEGLKFMVYLQKENIIDESGMPKERFSAEFPKEGPSILRIQQVVRGDSAAYFCASSPGPGSYNEQFFGPGTRLTVL.

The chain links TRBV2 to TRBJ2-7; D might be TRBD2 (5 bases). Trimming took off 6 bases at V and 0 bases at J, with 15 bases between the two ends. The CDR3 runs to 15 residues. CDR1 SNHLY and CDR2 FYNNEI come from the germline V gene. CDR3 sequence (DNA): TGTGCCAGCAGCTTAGGACTCCCCAGCTCCTACGAGCAGTACTTC. This gives the protein CASSLGLPSSYEQYF.

V gene TRBV30 combines with J gene TRBJ1-6, with TRBD1 identical over 8 bases. With V trimmed by 3 bases and J by 3 bases, 7 bases remained unmatched. This CDR3 is built from 16 residues. Germline V gene data show CDR1 as GTSNPN and CDR2 as SVGIG (reference sequence). The CDR3 nucleotides are TGTGCCTGGAGAAGACAGGGGCGGGACTATAATTCACCCCTCCACTTT. Translation: CAWRRQGRDYNSPLHF.

This clone has just one count. The V and J genes are TRBV7-9 and TRBJ1-2, with D uncertain. The V gene's germline CDR1 is SEHNR and CDR2 FQNEAQ (reference sequence). The CDR3 totals 14 residues. Trimming shortened V by 1 base and J by 5 bases, and 11 bases separated the two germline ends. The chain's CDR3 is CASSLGTHVYGYTF. In DNA, the CDR3 is TGTGCCAGCAGCTTAGGCACACACGTTTATGGCTACACCTTC.

The chain joins TRBV29-1 to TRBJ2-7; 7 bases match TRBD2. J was trimmed by 0 bases and V by 0 bases; bases with no gene match: 2. Germline values: CDR1 SQVTM, CDR2 ANQGSEA. The CDR3 is made up of 14 amino acids. CDR3 sequence (DNA): TGCAGCGTTGAAGAAAGGACTAGCTCCTACGAGCAGTACTTC. Residues: CSVEERTSSYEQYF.

This clone appeared a few times. This sequence joins TRBV7-3 and TRBJ2-3; TRBD2 agrees at 7 bases. Trimming at V came to 3 bases and at J to 6 bases, leaving 12 bases not matched to a gene. This CDR3 contains 16 residues. Germline CDR1 is SGHTA and CDR2 is FQGTGA. As DNA, the CDR3 is TGTGCCAGCAGCTTCAAAGCCCCAAGCGGGATCGATACGCAGTATTTT. It codes for CASSFKAPSGIDTQYF.

The rearrangement uses TRBV7-6 and TRBJ1-2; 8 bases are shared with TRBD1. V lost 1 base to trimming and J lost 6 bases; unmatched junction nucleotides: 7. The germline V gene encodes CDR1 SGHVS and CDR2 FNYEAQ. CDR3 size: 15 residues. The CDR3 bases are TGTGCCAGCAGCTTAGAGGGACAGGTTTTCGATGGCTACACCTTC. It yields the protein CASSLEGQVFDGYTF. The entire variable domain, with the rest obtained from reference TRBV7-6 and TRBJ1-2, is as follows: GAGVSQSPRYKVTKRGQDVALRCDPISGHVSLYWYRQALGQGPEFLTYFNYEAQQDKSGLPNDRFSAERPEGSISTLTIQRTEQRDSAMYRCASSLEGQVFDGYTFGSGTRLTVV.

This chain links TRBV7-3 with TRBJ2-3; 10 bases match TRBD2. The CDR3 length is 16 residues. V shed 4 bases, J shed 0 bases, and the junction held 4 bases outside the gene matches. Per germline, CDR1 SGHTA and CDR2 FQGTGA. Here the CDR3 DNA reads TGTGCCAGCAGCTCAGTAGCGGGGGGCAGCACAGATACGCAGTATTTT. Its protein is CASSSVAGGSTDTQYF.

The chain has TRBV11-3 and TRBJ2-1; TRBD1 matches 7 bases. V gave up 5 bases and J gave up 8 bases; unmatched junction bases: 15. CDR1 and CDR2 (germline): SGHNT, YENEEA. The CDR3 is 16 amino acids. The CDR3 region has the DNA TGTGCCAGCAGCCTAAGGGGGCCAGGGCGCAGGGATGAGCAGTTCTTC. The encoded protein is CASSLRGPGRRDEQFF.

The chain carries TRBV29-1 and TRBJ2-3, with TRBD2 matching 8 bases. This CDR3 is built from 13 residues. Germline CDR1 SQVTM, CDR2 ANQGSEA. Losses at the gene ends were 5 bases for V and 4 bases for J; bases not matched to a gene: 5. The CDR3 region has the DNA TGCAGCGTTTCCGGGGGGGGAGCAGATACGCAGTATTTT. Its translation: CSVSGGGADTQYF.

The CDR3: CASSWGQGSSTEAFF. DNA of the CDR3: TGTGCCAGTAGTTGGGGACAGGGAAGTTCCACTGAAGCTTTCTTT. The chain employs TRBV19 and TRBJ1-1, with 9 bases that match TRBD1. This CDR3 has 15 amino acids. The J segment lost 4 bases and the V segment lost 5 bases, leaving 8 bases of the junction unmatched. The germline gives CDR1 LNHDA, CDR2 SQIVND (reference sequence).

The gene calls are TRBV2 and TRBJ2-1; D is ambiguous. The CDR3 is 14 amino acids. From germline, CDR1 is SNHLY and CDR2 FYNNEI. The V and J ends lost 8 bases and 1 base respectively, with 12 bases between them. Written as DNA, the CDR3 is TGTGCCAGCGTCCCACAACGGTCCTACAATGAGCAGTTCTTC. Amino acid sequence: CASVPQRSYNEQFF.